This is a list of T cell receptor beta chains from one sample in a study of a mutant IDH1 vaccine in newly diagnosed glioma. The table came from immunoSEQ multiplex PCR; TCRdb's copy has only in-frame clones and leaves some out. The sample lists roughly 43,000 clones; 65% to 85% were seen once. These receptors lack a known antigen. Sequenced here: PBMCs, sampled from a glioma patient whose treatment included an IDH1 peptide vaccine. Receptor source: a young woman with glioma. Some clones in this sample may be carry-over from other donors' samples. Each CDR3 is given with its conserved first and last residue. A D gene is named only where the DNA matches it firmly. Size is omitted from some rows. Given values are once, few, many or a class for expanded clones.

D gene: -
clone size: -
J gene: TRBJ1-5
V gene: TRBV12-5
CDR3 protein: CASEEGIGNQPQHF
CDR3 DNA: TGTGCTAGTGAGGAGGGGATAGGCAATCAGCCCCAGCATTTT

D gene: TRBD2
clone size: -
J gene: TRBJ2-1
V gene: TRBV10-3
CDR3 protein: CAIRKTSGSREQFF
CDR3 DNA: TGTGCCATCAGAAAGACTAGCGGGAGTAGGGAGCAGTTCTTC

D gene: TRBD1
clone size: -
J gene: TRBJ1-2
V gene: TRBV18
CDR3 protein: CASSPRTGDGYTF
CDR3 DNA: TGTGCCAGCTCGCCCAGGACAGGGGACGGCTACACCTTC

D gene: -
clone size: few
J gene: TRBJ1-2
V gene: TRBV19
CDR3 protein: CASSLSGYGYTF
CDR3 DNA: TGTGCCAGTAGTCTATCGGGGTATGGCTACACCTTC

D gene: -
clone size: -
J gene: TRBJ1-5
V gene: TRBV9
CDR3 protein: CASSVEGFGNQPQHF
CDR3 DNA: TGTGCCAGCAGCGTAGAAGGGTTCGGCAATCAGCCCCAGCATTTT

D gene: TRBD1
clone size: -
J gene: TRBJ1-5
V gene: TRBV7-9
CDR3 protein: CASSLRQGGADQPQHF
CDR3 DNA: TGTGCCAGCAGCTTAAGACAGGGGGGAGCCGATCAGCCCCAGCATTTT

D gene: TRBD1
clone size: -
J gene: TRBJ2-7
V gene: TRBV7-2
CDR3 protein: CASSLATTGRSSYEQYF
CDR3 DNA: TGTGCCAGCAGCTTAGCCACGACAGGGAGAAGCTCCTACGAGCAGTACTTC

D gene: TRBD2
clone size: -
J gene: TRBJ2-5
V gene: TRBV7-2
CDR3 protein: CASSLAVRGGPQETQYF
CDR3 DNA: TGTGCCAGCAGCCTGGCAGTCCGGGGGGGCCCCCAAGAGACCCAGTACTTC

D gene: TRBD1
clone size: -
J gene: TRBJ1-5
V gene: TRBV19
CDR3 protein: CASSSWTGNSNQPQHF
CDR3 DNA: TGTGCCAGTAGTTCTTGGACAGGGAATAGCAATCAGCCCCAGCATTTT

D gene: -
clone size: once
J gene: TRBJ1-1
V gene: TRBV5-4
CDR3 protein: CASRPYVGGTEAFF
CDR3 DNA: TGTGCCAGCAGGCCATACGTTGGGGGCACTGAAGCTTTCTTT

D gene: TRBD1
clone size: once
J gene: TRBJ1-2
V gene: TRBV5-4
CDR3 protein: CASSLGVTGGDYGYTF
CDR3 DNA: TGTGCCAGCAGCTTGGGGGTTACAGGGGGCGACTATGGCTACACCTTC

D gene: TRBD2
clone size: once
J gene: TRBJ2-2
V gene: TRBV5-6
CDR3 protein: CASSWVREGGELFF
CDR3 DNA: TGTGCCAGCAGCTGGGTCAGGGAGGGAGGGGAGCTGTTTTTT

D gene: -
clone size: -
J gene: TRBJ2-7
V gene: TRBV7-9
CDR3 protein: CASSPRSPFGGRGAYEQYF
CDR3 DNA: TGTGCCAGCAGCCCTCGCTCTCCTTTCGGGGGGCGAGGGGCCTACGAGCAGTACTTC

D gene: -
clone size: -
J gene: TRBJ2-5
V gene: TRBV6-5
CDR3 protein: CASSSSMETQYF
CDR3 DNA: TGTGCCAGCAGTTCCTCCATGGAGACCCAGTACTTC

D gene: -
clone size: -
J gene: TRBJ1-1
V gene: TRBV11-3
CDR3 protein: CASSPWGVAVTEAFF
CDR3 DNA: TGTGCCAGCAGCCCCTGGGGGGTAGCGGTGACTGAAGCTTTCTTT

D gene: -
clone size: -
J gene: TRBJ2-2
V gene: TRBV14
CDR3 protein: CASSQDEWKALSGELFF
CDR3 DNA: TGTGCCAGCAGCCAAGACGAGTGGAAGGCCCTTTCCGGGGAGCTGTTTTTT

D gene: -
clone size: -
J gene: TRBJ1-3
V gene: TRBV7-8
CDR3 protein: CASSLGPNSGNTIYF
CDR3 DNA: TGTGCCAGCAGCTTAGGTCCCAACTCTGGAAACACCATATATTTT

D gene: -
clone size: -
J gene: TRBJ1-5
V gene: TRBV4-1
CDR3 protein: CASSQEQGQPQHF
CDR3 DNA: TGCGCCAGCAGCCAAGAGCAGGGGCAGCCCCAGCATTTT

D gene: -
clone size: -
J gene: TRBJ2-2
V gene: TRBV5-6
CDR3 protein: CASSLAVTGELFF
CDR3 DNA: TGTGCCAGCAGCTTGGCGGTCACCGGGGAGCTGTTTTTT

D gene: TRBD2
clone size: -
J gene: TRBJ2-7
V gene: TRBV7-8
CDR3 protein: CASSSRTSGISYEQYF
CDR3 DNA: TGTGCCAGCAGCTCCCGGACTAGCGGAATTTCCTACGAGCAGTACTTC

D gene: -
clone size: -
J gene: TRBJ1-1
V gene: TRBV14
CDR3 protein: CASSLGTAMNTEAFF
CDR3 DNA: TGTGCCAGCAGCCTCGGCACAGCAATGAACACTGAAGCTTTCTTT

D gene: TRBD2
clone size: -
J gene: TRBJ2-1
V gene: TRBV19
CDR3 protein: CASSSTSGGVRDANEQFF
CDR3 DNA: TGTGCCAGTAGTTCGACTAGCGGGGGGGTGAGGGATGCGAATGAGCAGTTCTTC

D gene: TRBD1
clone size: -
J gene: TRBJ1-2
V gene: TRBV7-9
CDR3 protein: CASSGWTGTYGYTF
CDR3 DNA: TGTGCCAGCAGCGGATGGACAGGGACCTATGGCTACACCTTC

D gene: TRBD1
clone size: -
J gene: TRBJ1-5
V gene: TRBV5-4
CDR3 protein: CASSLMGQNNQPQHF
CDR3 DNA: TGTGCCAGCAGCTTGATGGGACAGAACAATCAGCCCCAGCATTTT

D gene: TRBD2
clone size: once
J gene: TRBJ2-3
V gene: TRBV6-4
CDR3 protein: CASSSSGGTDTQYF
CDR3 DNA: TGTGCCAGCAGTTCTAGCGGGGGGACAGATACGCAGTATTTT

D gene: TRBD1
clone size: -
J gene: TRBJ2-7
V gene: TRBV6-1
CDR3 protein: CASRGTGVGEQYF
CDR3 DNA: TGTGCCAGCAGGGGGACAGGGGTAGGCGAGCAGTACTTC

D gene: -
clone size: -
J gene: TRBJ2-2
V gene: TRBV6-5
CDR3 protein: CASSQGLANTGELFF
CDR3 DNA: TGTGCCAGCAGTCAGGGACTGGCTAACACCGGGGAGCTGTTTTTT

D gene: -
clone size: -
J gene: TRBJ2-6
V gene: TRBV5-1
CDR3 protein: CASSLGGSSGANVLTF
CDR3 DNA: TGCGCCAGCAGCTTAGGGGGGAGCTCTGGGGCCAACGTCCTGACTTTC

D gene: -
clone size: -
J gene: TRBJ1-1
V gene: TRBV6-6
CDR3 protein: CASNLGSTEAFF
CDR3 DNA: TGTGCCAGCAATCTAGGGAGCACTGAAGCTTTCTTT

D gene: -
clone size: -
J gene: TRBJ2-7
V gene: TRBV9
CDR3 protein: CASSEGLGTSYEQYF
CDR3 DNA: TGTGCCAGCAGCGAGGGGTTGGGCACCTCCTACGAGCAGTACTTC

D gene: TRBD2
clone size: -
J gene: TRBJ2-5
V gene: TRBV14
CDR3 protein: CASSPRLAGTQETQYF
CDR3 DNA: TGTGCCAGCAGCCCTCGACTAGCGGGAACACAAGAGACCCAGTACTTC

D gene: -
clone size: -
J gene: TRBJ1-2
V gene: TRBV29-1
CDR3 protein: CSVEGHYGYTF
CDR3 DNA: TGCAGCGTTGAGGGGCACTATGGCTACACCTTC

D gene: TRBD1
clone size: -
J gene: TRBJ1-1
V gene: TRBV27
CDR3 protein: CASSSGGNTEAFF
CDR3 DNA: TGTGCCAGCAGCTCAGGGGGAAACACTGAAGCTTTCTTT

D gene: -
clone size: -
J gene: TRBJ1-4
V gene: TRBV18
CDR3 protein: CASSPPGGEKLFF
CDR3 DNA: TGTGCCAGCTCACCACCGGGGGGTGAAAAACTGTTTTTT

D gene: -
clone size: -
J gene: TRBJ2-7
V gene: TRBV11-2
CDR3 protein: CASSTVRGASSSYEQYF
CDR3 DNA: TGTGCCAGCAGCACCGTTAGGGGAGCGTCAAGCTCCTACGAGCAGTACTTC

D gene: TRBD2
clone size: -
J gene: TRBJ2-3
V gene: TRBV2
CDR3 protein: CASSGGLADTGDTQYF
CDR3 DNA: TGTGCCAGCAGTGGGGGACTAGCGGATACTGGGGATACGCAGTATTTT

D gene: -
clone size: -
J gene: TRBJ2-3
V gene: TRBV27
CDR3 protein: CASSSGPEAPDTQYF
CDR3 DNA: TGTGCCAGCAGTTCCGGACCCGAGGCGCCAGATACGCAGTATTTT

D gene: -
clone size: -
J gene: TRBJ2-1
V gene: TRBV6-1
CDR3 protein: CASSEDGMVYNEQFF
CDR3 DNA: TGTGCCAGCAGTGAAGACGGGATGGTATACAATGAGCAGTTCTTC

D gene: -
clone size: -
J gene: TRBJ2-5
V gene: TRBV18
CDR3 protein: CASSRRREETQYF
CDR3 DNA: TGTGCCAGCTCCCGCCGCAGAGAAGAGACCCAGTACTTC

D gene: TRBD2
clone size: -
J gene: TRBJ2-5
V gene: TRBV19
CDR3 protein: CASSPGLGRTQYF
CDR3 DNA: TGTGCCAGTAGCCCCGGACTAGGGCGGACCCAGTACTTC

D gene: -
clone size: once
J gene: TRBJ2-7
V gene: TRBV9
CDR3 protein: CASSVDQGNEQYF
CDR3 DNA: TGTGCCAGCAGCGTAGATCAGGGGAACGAGCAGTACTTC

D gene: TRBD2
clone size: -
J gene: TRBJ2-5
V gene: TRBV5-1
CDR3 protein: CASSYLAGSNNGETQYF
CDR3 DNA: TGCGCCAGCAGCTATTTAGCGGGAAGCAACAACGGGGAGACCCAGTACTTC

D gene: -
clone size: -
J gene: TRBJ2-3
V gene: TRBV27
CDR3 protein: CASSAGKDTQYF
CDR3 DNA: TGTGCCAGCAGCGCAGGGAAGGATACGCAGTATTTT

D gene: -
clone size: once
J gene: TRBJ2-5
V gene: TRBV6-5
CDR3 protein: CASSYTDGPRTQYF
CDR3 DNA: TGTGCCAGCAGTTACACCGACGGTCCAAGGACCCAGTACTTC

D gene: -
clone size: -
J gene: TRBJ1-1
V gene: TRBV9
CDR3 protein: CASSPVVGAEAFF
CDR3 DNA: TGTGCCAGCAGCCCCGTAGTGGGGGCTGAAGCTTTCTTT

D gene: -
clone size: -
J gene: TRBJ1-2
V gene: TRBV6-1
CDR3 protein: CASRGPTF
CDR3 DNA: TGTGCCAGCCGTGGACCTACCTTC

D gene: TRBD1
clone size: -
J gene: TRBJ2-2
V gene: TRBV6-5
CDR3 protein: CASSYSGQGTGELFF
CDR3 DNA: TGTGCCAGCAGTTACTCGGGACAGGGGACCGGGGAGCTGTTTTTT

D gene: TRBD1
clone size: once
J gene: TRBJ2-7
V gene: TRBV19
CDR3 protein: CASTGTAYEQYF
CDR3 DNA: TGTGCCAGTACCGGGACAGCCTACGAGCAGTACTTC

D gene: -
clone size: -
J gene: TRBJ2-3
V gene: TRBV2
CDR3 protein: CASKRGSESTDTQYF
CDR3 DNA: TGTGCCAGCAAGAGGGGTAGCGAGAGCACAGATACGCAGTATTTT

D gene: -
clone size: -
J gene: TRBJ1-2
V gene: TRBV30
CDR3 protein: CAWTFSNYGYIF
CDR3 DNA: TGTGCCTGGACCTTCTCTAACTATGGCTACATCTTC

D gene: -
clone size: -
J gene: TRBJ2-3
V gene: TRBV5-4
CDR3 protein: CASTRDYAGDTQYF
CDR3 DNA: TGTGCCAGCACGCGCGACTACGCTGGAGATACGCAGTATTTT

D gene: TRBD2
clone size: -
J gene: TRBJ2-7
V gene: TRBV27
CDR3 protein: CASTWGGIGGEQYF
CDR3 DNA: TGTGCCAGCACCTGGGGGGGAATTGGCGGCGAGCAGTACTTC

D gene: -
clone size: -
J gene: TRBJ1-2
V gene: TRBV9
CDR3 protein: CASSGTSGSGYGYTF
CDR3 DNA: TGTGCCAGCAGCGGTACCTCGGGGAGCGGCTATGGCTACACCTTC

D gene: -
clone size: -
J gene: TRBJ2-1
V gene: TRBV9
CDR3 protein: CASSPKGGLYNEQFF
CDR3 DNA: TGTGCCAGCAGCCCCAAGGGGGGGCTGTACAATGAGCAGTTCTTC

D gene: TRBD2
clone size: -
J gene: TRBJ2-3
V gene: TRBV11-3
CDR3 protein: CASSALGLAGPTDTQYF
CDR3 DNA: TGTGCCAGCAGCGCCCTGGGACTAGCGGGACCCACAGATACGCAGTATTTT

D gene: -
clone size: -
J gene: TRBJ2-2
V gene: TRBV21-1
CDR3 protein: CASSKRPRREEDGSTGELFF
CDR3 DNA: TGTGCCAGCAGCAAACGCCCTCGTCGGGAGGAAGATGGGAGCACCGGGGAGCTGTTTTTT

D gene: -
clone size: few
J gene: TRBJ1-5
V gene: TRBV7-2
CDR3 protein: CASSLNPGNQPQHF
CDR3 DNA: TGTGCCAGCAGCTTAAATCCAGGGAACCAGCCCCAGCATTTT